This T cell receptor beta chain was observed in a study of blood T cell repertoires in COVID-19. In the study overall: PBMCs, B-cell-depleted T cells, or T cells were the source of the cDNA or gDNA that made up the material.

Original handling: The authors estimated nucleated cell counts from reference gene primer amplification. The table came from immunoSEQ multiplex PCR; TCRdb's copy has only in-frame clones and leaves some out. For V, J and clone size, that table is used; D and trimming come from the DNA. The data contain nearly 110,000 clones, 89% of them singletons. CDR3 length equals 13 residues. The J segment lost 14 bases and the V segment lost 4 bases, leaving 11 bases of the junction unmatched. Germline V gives CDR1 SGHRS, CDR2 YFSETQ. This receptor was obtained from a man aged 40-49 years with active or convalescent COVID-19. V usage is TRBV5-1 and J usage is TRBJ2-5; TRBD1 matches at 10 bases. The sample taken for sequencing was peripheral blood. The CDR3 DNA follows: TGCGCCAGCAGCAGCCTAACCGGGACAGGGGACTACTTC. Its protein product is CASSSLTGTGDYF.